This section outlines one TCR beta chain sequence together with its context. CDR3 length: 17 residues. Germline V gives CDR1 SGHTA, CDR2 FQGTGA. V lost 4 bases, J lost 0 bases, and 8 bases stayed unmatched. These data come from a study of blood T cell repertoires in COVID-19. Study-level background: Acute-phase and convalescent COVID-19 samples originated in the United States, Italy and Spain. From T cells, B-cell-depleted T cells, or PBMCs came the material, which was cDNA or gDNA.

Authors' analysis steps: Amplification with reference gene primers provided the estimates of nucleated cell counts. Clones were sequenced by immunoSEQ multiplex PCR, and TCRdb holds only the in-frame ones, with some missing. That table is the source of V, J and clone size, and D and trimming were worked out from the DNA. The table includes roughly 300,000 clones, about 83% detected once. Sequencing used peripheral blood. The TCR originated in a woman aged 45-60 years with acute or convalescent COVID-19. The chain is built from TRBV7-3 and TRBJ1-5, with TRBD1 matching over 8 bases. The CDR3 sequence is CASSSGQGPYSNQPQHF. The CDR3, as DNA: TGTGCCAGCAGCTCCGGACAGGGCCCTTATAGCAATCAGCCCCAGCATTTT.